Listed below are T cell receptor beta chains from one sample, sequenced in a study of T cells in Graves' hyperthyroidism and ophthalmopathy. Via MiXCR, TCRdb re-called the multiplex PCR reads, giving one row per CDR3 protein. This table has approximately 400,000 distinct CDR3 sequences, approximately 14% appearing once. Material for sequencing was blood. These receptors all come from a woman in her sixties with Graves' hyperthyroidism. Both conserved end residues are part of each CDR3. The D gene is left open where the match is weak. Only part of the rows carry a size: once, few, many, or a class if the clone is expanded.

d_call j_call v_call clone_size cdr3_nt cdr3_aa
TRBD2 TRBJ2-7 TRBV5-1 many TGCGCCAGCAGCTCGGGACTAGCCCCTTTCGAGCAGTACTTC CASSSGLAPFEQYF
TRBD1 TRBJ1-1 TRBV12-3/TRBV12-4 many TGTGCCAGCAGTTTGTCAGGGGACAGGGCTTGGTTCGCTGAAGCTTTCTTT CASSLSGDRAWFAEAFF
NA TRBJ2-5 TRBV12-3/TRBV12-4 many TGTGCCAGCAGTTTAGCGACGGGGCAAGAGACCCAGTACTTC CASSLATGQETQYF
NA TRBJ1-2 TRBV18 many TGTGCCAGCTCACCAAGTAGCGATCTCTATGGCTACACCTTC CASSPSSDLYGYTF
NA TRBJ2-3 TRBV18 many TGTGCCAGCTCACCCCTACGGGGTTTGTCAGATACGCAGTATTTT CASSPLRGLSDTQYF
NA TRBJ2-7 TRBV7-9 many TGTGCCAGCCCGCCGAAAGGACAGAACTACGAGCAGTACTTC CASPPKGQNYEQYF
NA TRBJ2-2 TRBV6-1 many TGTGCCAGCAGTCCCGGAGGCGGGATGAACACCGGGGAGCTGTTTTTT CASSPGGGMNTGELFF
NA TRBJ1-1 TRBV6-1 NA TGTGCCAGCACCCGAGCGGGCACTGAAGCTTTCTTT CASTRAGTEAFF
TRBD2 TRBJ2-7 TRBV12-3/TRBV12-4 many TGTGCCAGCAAACTAGCGGGCAACTCCTACGAGCAGTACTTC CASKLAGNSYEQYF
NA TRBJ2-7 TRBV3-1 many TGTGCCAGCAGCCAAGACCCAGGGTTCTCCTACGAGCAGTACTTC CASSQDPGFSYEQYF